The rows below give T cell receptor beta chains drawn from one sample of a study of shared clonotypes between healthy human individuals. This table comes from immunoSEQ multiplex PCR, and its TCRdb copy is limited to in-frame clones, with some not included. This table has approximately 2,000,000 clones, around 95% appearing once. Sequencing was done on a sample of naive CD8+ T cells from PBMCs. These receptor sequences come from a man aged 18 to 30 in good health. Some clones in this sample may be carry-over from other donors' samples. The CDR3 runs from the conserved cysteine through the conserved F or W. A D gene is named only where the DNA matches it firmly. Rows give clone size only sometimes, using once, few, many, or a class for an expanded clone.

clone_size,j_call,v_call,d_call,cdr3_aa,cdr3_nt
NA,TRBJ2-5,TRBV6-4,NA,CASSDTILGETQYF,TGTGCCAGCAGTGACACGATTCTCGGGGAGACCCAGTACTTC
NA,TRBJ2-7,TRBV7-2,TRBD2,CASSLAGGFSYEQYF,TGTGCCAGCAGTTTAGCGGGAGGTTTCTCCTACGAGCAGTACTTC
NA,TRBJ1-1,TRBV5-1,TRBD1,CASSLLSGGSNTEAFF,TGCGCCAGCAGCTTGCTGTCAGGGGGCTCGAACACTGAAGCTTTCTTT
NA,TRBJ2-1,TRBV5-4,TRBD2,CASSLKAGGYNEQFF,TGTGCCAGCAGCTTGAAAGCGGGAGGTTACAATGAGCAGTTCTTC
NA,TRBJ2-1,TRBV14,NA,CASSHTGFNEQFF,TGTGCCAGCAGCCACACAGGGTTTAATGAGCAGTTCTTC
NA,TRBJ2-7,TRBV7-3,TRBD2,CASSLGGTGYEQYF,TGTGCCAGCAGCTTGGGAGGGACGGGGTACGAGCAGTACTTC
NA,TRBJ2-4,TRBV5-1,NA,CASRDSIGGGNIQYF,TGCGCCAGCAGGGACTCAATCGGTGGGGGGAACATTCAGTACTTC
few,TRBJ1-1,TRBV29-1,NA,CSVVRGSENTEAFF,TGCAGCGTTGTTAGGGGTTCGGAGAACACTGAAGCTTTCTTT
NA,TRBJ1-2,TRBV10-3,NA,CASSPGTLYGYTF,TGTGCTTCATCCCCAGGGACACTATATGGCTACACCTTC
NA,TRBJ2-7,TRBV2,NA,CASSEPPAWGSYEQYF,TGTGCCAGCAGTGAGCCACCAGCCTGGGGCTCCTACGAGCAGTACTTC
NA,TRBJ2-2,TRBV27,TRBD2,CASSPGLGPVGLFF,TGTGCCAGCAGTCCGGGACTAGGCCCCGTAGGACTGTTTTTT
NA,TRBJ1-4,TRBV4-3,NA,CASSHLLGAGGGEKLFF,TGCGCCAGCAGCCACCTCTTGGGGGCCGGGGGAGGCGAAAAACTGTTTTTT
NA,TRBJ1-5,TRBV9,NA,CASSAGQSDQPQHF,TGTGCCAGCAGCGCGGGACAATCAGATCAGCCCCAGCATTTT
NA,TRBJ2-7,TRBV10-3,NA,CAIRTGGTSDYEQYF,TGTGCCATCAGGACTGGCGGGACTTCCGACTACGAGCAGTACTTC
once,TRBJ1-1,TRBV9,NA,CASSVGGSGLNTEAFF,TGTGCCAGCAGCGTAGGAGGGTCGGGCCTGAACACTGAAGCTTTCTTT
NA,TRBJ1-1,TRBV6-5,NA,CASSWKGYGTEAFF,TGTGCCAGCAGTTGGAAGGGATACGGCACTGAAGCTTTCTTT
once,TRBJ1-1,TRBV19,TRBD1,CASSTYRGVNTEAFF,TGTGCCAGTAGTACGTACAGGGGGGTGAACACTGAAGCTTTCTTT
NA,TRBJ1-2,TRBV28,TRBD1,CASSSRTGAGDGYTF,TGTGCCAGCAGTTCCAGAACAGGGGCGGGCGATGGCTACACCTTC
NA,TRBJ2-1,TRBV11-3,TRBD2,CASSPDWTSGSENEQFF,TGTGCCAGCAGCCCAGATTGGACTAGCGGGTCCGAGAATGAGCAGTTCTTC